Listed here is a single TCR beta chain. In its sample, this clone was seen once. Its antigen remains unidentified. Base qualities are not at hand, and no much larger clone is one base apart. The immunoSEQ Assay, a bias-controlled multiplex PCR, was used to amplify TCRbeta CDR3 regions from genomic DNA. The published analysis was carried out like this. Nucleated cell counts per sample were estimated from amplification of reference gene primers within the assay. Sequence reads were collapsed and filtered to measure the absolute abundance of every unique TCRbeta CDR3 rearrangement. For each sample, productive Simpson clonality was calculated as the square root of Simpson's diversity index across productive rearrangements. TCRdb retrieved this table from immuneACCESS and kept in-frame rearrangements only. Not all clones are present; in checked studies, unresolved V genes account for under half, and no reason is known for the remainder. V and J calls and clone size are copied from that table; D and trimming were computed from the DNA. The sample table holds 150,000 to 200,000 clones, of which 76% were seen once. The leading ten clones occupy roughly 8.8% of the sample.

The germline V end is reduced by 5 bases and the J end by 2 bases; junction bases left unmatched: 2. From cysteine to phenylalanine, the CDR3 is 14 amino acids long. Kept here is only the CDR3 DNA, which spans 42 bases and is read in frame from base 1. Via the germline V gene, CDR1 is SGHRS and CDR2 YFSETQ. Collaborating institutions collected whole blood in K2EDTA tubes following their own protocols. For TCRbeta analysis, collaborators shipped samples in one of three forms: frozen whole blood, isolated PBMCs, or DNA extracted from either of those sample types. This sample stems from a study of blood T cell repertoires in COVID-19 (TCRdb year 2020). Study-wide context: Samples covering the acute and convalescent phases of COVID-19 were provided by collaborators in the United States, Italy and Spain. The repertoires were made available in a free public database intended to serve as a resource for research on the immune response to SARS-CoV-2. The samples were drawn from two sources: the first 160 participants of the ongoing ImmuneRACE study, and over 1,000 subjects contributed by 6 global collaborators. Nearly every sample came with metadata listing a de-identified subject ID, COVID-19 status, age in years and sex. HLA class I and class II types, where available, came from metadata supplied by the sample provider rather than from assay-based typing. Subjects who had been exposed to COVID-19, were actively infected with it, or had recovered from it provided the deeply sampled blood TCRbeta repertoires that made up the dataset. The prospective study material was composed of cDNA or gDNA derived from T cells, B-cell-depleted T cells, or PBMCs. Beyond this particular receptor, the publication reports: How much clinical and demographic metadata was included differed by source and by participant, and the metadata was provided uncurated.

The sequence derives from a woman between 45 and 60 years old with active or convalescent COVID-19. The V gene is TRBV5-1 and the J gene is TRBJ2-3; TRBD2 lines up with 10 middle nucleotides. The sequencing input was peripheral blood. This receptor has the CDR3 CASRTSGATDTQYF. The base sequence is TGCGCCAGCAGAACTAGCGGGGCCACAGATACGCAGTATTTT.